Each of the 20 T cell receptor beta chains below was sequenced from the same sample in a study of blood T cell repertoires in COVID-19. Assay: immunoSEQ multiplex PCR; the TCRdb copy retains only in-frame clones and omits some. There are about 190,000 clones in the sample; about 88% occur only once, and about 3.5% lies in the top ten. The source material was PBMCs or T cells enriched from blood (not recorded which). Every receptor here comes from a woman in her 30s who had recovered from COVID-19.

The rearrangement joins TRBV15 to TRBJ1-3; TRBD1 agrees at 10 bases. V gave up 4 bases and J gave up 0 bases; unmatched junction bases: 9. The germline gives CDR1 LNHNV, CDR2 YYDKDF (reference sequence). The CDR3 extends over 18 amino acids. The CDR3 spells CATSNGGQGGSSGNTIYF. The CDR3 DNA reads TGTGCCACCAGCAACGGCGGACAGGGGGGGAGCTCTGGAAACACCATATATTTT.

The chain employs TRBV5-1 and TRBJ2-1; 9 bases map to TRBD2. This CDR3 has 20 residues. Unmatched junction bases numbered 14, after V lost 1 base and J lost 0 bases. Looked up from germline, CDR1 is SGHRS and CDR2 is YFSETQ. The CDR3 DNA reads as TGCGCCAGCAGCTTGATTTGGTCACTAGCGGGTCAGAGCTCCTACAATGAGCAGTTCTTC. It codes for CASSLIWSLAGQSSYNEQFF. The variable domain in full, with the rest retrieved from reference TRBV5-1 and TRBJ2-1, is KAGVTQTPRYLIKTRGQQVTLSCSPISGHRSVSWYQQTPGQGLQFLFEYFSETQRNKGNFPGRFSGRQFSNSRSEMNVSTLELGDSALYLCASSLIWSLAGQSSYNEQFFGPGTRLTVL.

The V call is TRBV7-2, the J call TRBJ1-1; 9 bases agree with TRBD1. The trim removed 7 bases at V and 7 bases at J, leaving 10 bases unmatched. CDR1 SGHTA and CDR2 FQGNSA come from the germline V gene. The CDR3 extends over 14 amino acids. The CDR3 DNA follows: TGTGCCAGCACCCTTCTACAGGGGGCGGGTGAAGCTTTCTTT. Translation: CASTLLQGAGEAFF.

A few counts support this clone. The CDR3 region is CASSLYRDRNEKLFF. The CDR3 coding sequence is TGTGCCAGCAGCCTGTACCGGGACAGGAATGAAAAACTGTTTTTT. The chain recombines TRBV9 with TRBJ1-4; 8 bases agree with TRBD1. J gave up 5 bases and V 4 bases, and 7 bases lay outside the gene matches. Germline CDR1 reads SGDLS; CDR2 reads YYNGEE. The CDR3 covers 15 residues.

This clone has more than one count but fewer than ten. This chain joins TRBV28 and TRBJ1-6, with D possibly being TRBD1 (5 bases). This CDR3 contains 15 residues. Germline V gene data show CDR1 as MDHEN and CDR2 as SYDVKM. Between the trimmed V and J ends, which lost 5 bases and 8 bases, there was a span of 16 bases. CDR3 in amino acids: CASSPLPGNHSPLHF. CDR3 coding DNA: TGTGCCAGCAGTCCGCTTCCAGGGAATCATTCACCCCTCCACTTT.

This clone was seen once. This rearrangement joins TRBV10-3 to TRBJ2-2, with unresolved D. The CDR3 spans 13 residues. In germline, CDR1 is ENHRY, CDR2 SYGVKD. V was clipped by 2 bases and J by 6 bases, with 7 bases between them. CDR3 DNA: TGTGCCATCAGTGAGGTAGATCCCGGGGAGCTGTTTTTT. It specifies CAISEVDPGELFF.

The chain couples TRBV5-5 to TRBJ1-1; 7 bases line up with TRBD1. Trimming removed 10 bases from V and 1 base from J; junction bases left unmatched: 4. CDR1 is SGHKS and CDR2 is YYEKEE in the germline V gene (reference sequence). CDR3 length: 12 residues. CDR3 region: CAAGTENTEAFF. The CDR3 nucleotides are TGTGCCGCGGGGACAGAGAACACTGAAGCTTTCTTT.

This clone was seen many times. The V and J genes are TRBV10-3 and TRBJ1-3; D is possibly TRBD1 (5 bases). This CDR3 is built from 13 residues. V was trimmed by 11 bases and J by 0 bases, leaving 11 bases between them. The germline CDR1 and CDR2 sequences are ENHRY and SYGVKD. The CDR3 sequence: CASHGASGNTIYF. In DNA form, the CDR3 reads TGTGCCTCCCATGGGGCCTCTGGAAACACCATATATTTT.

The J gene is TRBJ1-6, the V gene TRBV7-9, with 7 nucleotides matching TRBD1. The J segment lost 8 bases and the V segment lost 5 bases, leaving 6 bases of the junction unmatched. This CDR3 contains 14 residues. The V gene's germline CDR1 is SEHNR and CDR2 FQNEAQ (reference sequence). CDR3: CASSRTGSDSPLHF. The CDR3 bases are TGTGCCAGCAGCCGGACAGGATCAGATTCACCCCTCCACTTT.

The V gene is TRBV7-8, the J gene TRBJ1-2, with TRBD1 identical over 8 bases. Trimming removed 1 base from V and 8 bases from J; junction bases left unmatched: 12. Germline V gene lookup returns CDR1 SGHVS and CDR2 FQNEAQ. This CDR3 contains 16 residues. CDR3 sequence: CASSLGRTGPLGGYTF. The CDR3 DNA follows: TGTGCCAGCAGCTTAGGGAGGACAGGGCCCTTGGGGGGCTACACCTTC.

This clone has a handful of counts. In DNA, the CDR3 is TGTGCCACCAGTGCGGCAGGGATGAACACTGAAGCTTTCTTT. It translates to CATSAAGMNTEAFF. The genes are TRBV24-1 and TRBJ1-1, with D tentatively TRBD1 (5 bases). The CDR3 spans 14 residues. The germline gives CDR1 KGHDR, CDR2 SFDVKD. The V gene lost 5 bases and the J gene lost 0 bases, with 9 bases spanning the gap.

V gene TRBV19 combines with J gene TRBJ1-2, with 7 nucleotides matching TRBD1. The germline CDR1 and CDR2 sequences are LNHDA and SQIVND (reference sequence). J lost 2 bases, V lost 5 bases, and 8 bases had no gene match. The CDR3 is 15 residues long. The CDR3 loop reads CASSFEGQKNYGYTF. CDR3 coding DNA: TGTGCCAGTAGTTTTGAGGGACAGAAGAACTATGGCTACACCTTC. Combining the CDR3 with reference TRBV19 and TRBJ1-2 gives the whole variable domain DGGITQSPKYLFRKEGQNVTLSCEQNLNHDAMYWYRQDPGQGLRLIYYSQIVNDFQKGDIAEGYSVSREKKESFPLTVTSAQKNPTAFYLCASSFEGQKNYGYTFGSGTRLTVV.

The chain is built from TRBV18 and TRBJ1-4; a weak D match, TRBD1 (5 bases). Trimming removed 4 bases from V and 8 bases from J, with 17 bases in between. The length of the CDR3 is 15 residues. Germline CDR1 reads KGHSH; CDR2 reads LQKENI. The CDR3 bases are TGTGCCAGCTCACGAGAAACTGCTCGGGGGGAAAAACTGTTTTTT. Its translation: CASSRETARGEKLFF. The full variable domain, in which reference TRBV18 and TRBJ1-4 provide the parts outside the CDR3, is NAGVMQNPRHLVRRRGQEARLRCSPMKGHSHVYWYRQLPEEGLKFMVYLQKENIIDESGMPKERFSAEFPKEGPSILRIQQVVRGDSAAYFCASSRETARGEKLFFGSGTQLSVL.

The chain employs TRBV7-3 and TRBJ1-6; tentatively, D is TRBD1 (5 bases). Deletions cut 6 bases from V and 10 bases from J, with 16 bases between. The CDR3 is 14 amino acids. Germline V gene data show CDR1 as SGHTA and CDR2 as FQGTGA. The CDR3 DNA reads TGTGCCAGCAGTTCCGGGGGAAGTCGGTCACCCCTCCACTTT. Protein sequence: CASSSGGSRSPLHF.

The chain links TRBV6-5 to TRBJ1-2, with 10 bases lining up with TRBD1. This CDR3 region has 15 residues. J gave up 3 bases and V 6 bases, and 7 bases lay outside the gene matches. CDR1 and CDR2 from the germline V gene are MNHEY and SVGAGI. CDR3 sequence reads: CASSLGQGKHYGYTF. The CDR3 bases are TGTGCCAGCAGCCTGGGACAGGGGAAGCACTATGGCTACACCTTC.

V usage is TRBV11-3 and J usage is TRBJ2-1, with 12 bases lining up with TRBD2. This CDR3 contains 14 residues. CDR1 SGHNT and CDR2 YENEEA come from the germline V gene. Germline trimming cut 5 bases from V and 8 bases from J; bases unmatched to any gene: 4. CDR3 DNA: TGTGCCAGCAGCCGACTAGCGGGGGAGGATGAGCAGTTCTTC. It is translated as CASSRLAGEDEQFF. Looking up the rest from reference TRBV11-3 and TRBJ2-1 gives the full variable domain: EAGVVQSPRYKIIEKKQPVAFWCNPISGHNTLYWYLQNLGQGPELLIRYENEEAVDDSQLPKDRFSAERLKGVDSTLKIQPAELGDSAVYLCASSRLAGEDEQFFGPGTRLTVL.

The chain joins TRBV3-1 (or the pseudogene TRBV3-2) to TRBJ2-7; 8 bases align to TRBD2. CDR1 is LGHDT and CDR2 is YNNKEL in the germline V gene (reference sequence). The CDR3 extends over 18 amino acids. The V and J ends lost 0 bases and 5 bases, in that order; junction bases with no gene match: 15. Here the CDR3 reads CASSQEAPRTSRENEQYF. The CDR3 DNA sequence: TGTGCCAGCAGCCAAGAGGCCCCACGGACTAGCAGGGAGAACGAGCAGTACTTC.

This clone was seen a single time. This chain joins TRBV2 and TRBJ2-3; a possible D gene is TRBD1 (6 bases). This CDR3 region has 15 residues. Trimming removed 4 bases from V and 0 bases from J, with 11 bases in between. CDR1 and CDR2 from the germline V gene are SNHLY and FYNNEI. The CDR3 here is CASSGGTLSTDTQYF. CDR3 bases: TGTGCCAGCAGTGGGGGGACACTCAGCACAGATACGCAGTATTTT.

This rearrangement joins TRBV5-4 to TRBJ2-1; perhaps TRBD2 as D (6 bases). The CDR3 has 12 amino acids. The V end lost 2 bases, the J end lost 7 bases, and 7 bases lay between the germline ends. Looked up from germline, CDR1 is SGHNT and CDR2 is YYREEE (reference sequence). CDR3: CASSFSGNEQFF. CDR3 coding DNA: TGTGCCAGCAGCTTCAGCGGGAATGAGCAGTTCTTC.

The chain has TRBV28 and TRBJ1-5, with a possible D match to TRBD1 (5 bases). CDR3 length: 15 amino acids. Germline V lookup: CDR1 MDHEN, CDR2 SYDVKM. With 6 bases removed from V and 0 bases from J, the gap between germline ends came to 12 bases. CDR3 nucleotides: TGTGCCAGCAGGCCGGGGGGATTTAGCAATCAGCCCCAGCATTTT. This translates into CASRPGGFSNQPQHF.